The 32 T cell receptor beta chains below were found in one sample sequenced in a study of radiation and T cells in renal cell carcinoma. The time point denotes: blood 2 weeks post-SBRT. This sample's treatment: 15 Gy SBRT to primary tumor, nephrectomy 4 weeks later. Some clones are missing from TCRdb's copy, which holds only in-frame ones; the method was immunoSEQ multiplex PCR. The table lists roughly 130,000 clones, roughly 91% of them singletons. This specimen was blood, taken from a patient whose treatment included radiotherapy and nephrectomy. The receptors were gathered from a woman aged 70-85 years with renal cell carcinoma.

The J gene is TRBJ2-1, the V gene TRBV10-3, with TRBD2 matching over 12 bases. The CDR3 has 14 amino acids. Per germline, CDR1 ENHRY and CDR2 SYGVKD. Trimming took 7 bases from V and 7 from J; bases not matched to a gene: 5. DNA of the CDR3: TGTGCCATCAAACTAGCGGGGGGCGGGAATGAGCAGTTCTTC. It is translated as CAIKLAGGGNEQFF.

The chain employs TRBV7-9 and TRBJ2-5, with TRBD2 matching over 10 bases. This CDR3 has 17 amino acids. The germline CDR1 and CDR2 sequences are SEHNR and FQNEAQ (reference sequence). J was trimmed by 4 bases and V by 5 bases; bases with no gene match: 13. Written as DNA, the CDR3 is TGTGCCAGCAGCCCCAGGAGGATAGCGGGGGGTACAGAGACCCAGTACTTC. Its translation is CASSPRRIAGGTETQYF.

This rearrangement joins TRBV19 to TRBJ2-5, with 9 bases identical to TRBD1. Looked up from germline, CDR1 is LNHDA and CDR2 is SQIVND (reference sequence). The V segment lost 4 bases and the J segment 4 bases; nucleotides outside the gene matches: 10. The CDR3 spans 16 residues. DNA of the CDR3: TGTGCCAGTAGTAACCCCGGGACAGGGAGCCGAGAGACCCAGTACTTC. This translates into CASSNPGTGSRETQYF.

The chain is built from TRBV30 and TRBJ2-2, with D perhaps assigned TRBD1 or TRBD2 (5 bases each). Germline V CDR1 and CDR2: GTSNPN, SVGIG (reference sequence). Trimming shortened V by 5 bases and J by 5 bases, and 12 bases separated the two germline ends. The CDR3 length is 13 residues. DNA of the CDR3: TGTGCCTGGTCTCGGGACGGGACCGGGGAGCTGTTTTTT. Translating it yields CAWSRDGTGELFF.

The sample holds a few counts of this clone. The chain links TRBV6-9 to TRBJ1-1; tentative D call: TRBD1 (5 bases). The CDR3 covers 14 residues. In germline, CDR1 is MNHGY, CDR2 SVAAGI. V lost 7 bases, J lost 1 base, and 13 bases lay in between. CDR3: CASKVGASNTEAFF. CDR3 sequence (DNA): TGTGCCAGCAAAGTTGGGGCGTCGAACACTGAAGCTTTCTTT.

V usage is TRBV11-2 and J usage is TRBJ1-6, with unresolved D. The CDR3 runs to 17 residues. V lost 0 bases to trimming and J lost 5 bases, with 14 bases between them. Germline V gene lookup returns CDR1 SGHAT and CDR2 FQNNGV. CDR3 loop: CASSLDQRQANNSPLHF. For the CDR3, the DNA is TGTGCCAGCAGCTTAGATCAGCGGCAGGCTAATAATTCACCCCTCCACTTT.

CDR3 nucleotides: TGTGCCAGCAGCGCGGGACGAAGTTATGGCTACACCTTC. It specifies CASSAGRSYGYTF. This rearrangement joins TRBV9 to TRBJ1-2; D may be TRBD1 (5 bases). The germline V gene encodes CDR1 SGDLS and CDR2 YYNGEE. The V gene lost 3 bases and the J gene lost 5 bases, with 11 bases spanning the gap. The CDR3 is 13 residues long.

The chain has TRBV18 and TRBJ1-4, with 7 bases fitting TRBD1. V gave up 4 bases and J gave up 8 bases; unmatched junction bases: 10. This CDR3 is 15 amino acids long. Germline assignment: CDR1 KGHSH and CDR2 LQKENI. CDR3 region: CASSLDRAIWEKLFF. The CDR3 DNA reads TGTGCCAGCTCACTCGACAGGGCAATATGGGAAAAACTGTTTTTT. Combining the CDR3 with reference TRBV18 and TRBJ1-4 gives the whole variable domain NAGVMQNPRHLVRRRGQEARLRCSPMKGHSHVYWYRQLPEEGLKFMVYLQKENIIDESGMPKERFSAEFPKEGPSILRIQQVVRGDSAAYFCASSLDRAIWEKLFFGSGTQLSVL.

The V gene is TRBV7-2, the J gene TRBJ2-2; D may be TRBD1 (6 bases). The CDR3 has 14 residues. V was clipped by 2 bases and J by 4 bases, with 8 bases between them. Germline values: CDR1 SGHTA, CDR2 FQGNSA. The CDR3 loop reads CASSLLRGTGELFF. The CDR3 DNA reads TGTGCCAGCAGCTTACTCAGGGGCACCGGGGAGCTGTTTTTT. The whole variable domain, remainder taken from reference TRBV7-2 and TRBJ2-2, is GAGVSQSPSNKVTEKGKDVELRCDPISGHTALYWYRQSLGQGLEFLIYFQGNSAPDKSGLPSDRFSAERTGGSVSTLTIQRTQQEDSAVYLCASSLLRGTGELFFGEGSRLTVL.

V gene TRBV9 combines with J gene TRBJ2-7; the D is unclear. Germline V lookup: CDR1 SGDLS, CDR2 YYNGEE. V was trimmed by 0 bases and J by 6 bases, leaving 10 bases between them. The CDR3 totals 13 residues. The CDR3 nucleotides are TGTGCCAGCAGCGTAGAGCCCGTGACCGAGCAGTACTTC. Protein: CASSVEPVTEQYF.

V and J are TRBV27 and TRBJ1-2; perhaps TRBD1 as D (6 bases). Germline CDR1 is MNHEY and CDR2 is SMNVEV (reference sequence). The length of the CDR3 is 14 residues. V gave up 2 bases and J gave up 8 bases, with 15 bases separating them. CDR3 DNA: TGTGCCAGCAGTTTAAGCGGGGGCGGGTACGGCTACACCTTC. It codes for CASSLSGGGYGYTF.

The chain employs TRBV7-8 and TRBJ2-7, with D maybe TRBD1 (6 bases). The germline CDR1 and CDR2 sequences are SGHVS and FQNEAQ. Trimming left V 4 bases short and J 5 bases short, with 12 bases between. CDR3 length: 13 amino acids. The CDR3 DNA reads TGTGCCAGCAGCTCCGGGACAAGAGACGAGCAGTACTTC. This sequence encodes CASSSGTRDEQYF.

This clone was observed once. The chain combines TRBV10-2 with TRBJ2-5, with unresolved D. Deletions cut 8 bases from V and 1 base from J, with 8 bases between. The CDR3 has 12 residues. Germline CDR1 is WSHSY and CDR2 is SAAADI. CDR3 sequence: CASAVVQETQYF. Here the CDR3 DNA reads TGCGCCAGCGCCGTAGTCCAAGAGACCCAGTACTTC.

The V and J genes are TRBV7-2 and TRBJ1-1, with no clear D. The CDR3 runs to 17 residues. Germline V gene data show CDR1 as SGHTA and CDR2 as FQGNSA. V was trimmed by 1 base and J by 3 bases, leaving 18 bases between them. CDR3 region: CASSLGPMASGDTEAFF. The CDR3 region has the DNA TGTGCCAGCAGCTTAGGGCCCATGGCTAGTGGGGACACTGAAGCTTTCTTT.

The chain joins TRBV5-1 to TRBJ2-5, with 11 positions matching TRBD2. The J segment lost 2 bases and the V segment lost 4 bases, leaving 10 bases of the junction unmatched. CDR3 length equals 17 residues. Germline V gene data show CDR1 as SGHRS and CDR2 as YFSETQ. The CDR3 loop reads CASSISTGTSGQETQYF. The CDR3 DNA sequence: TGCGCCAGCAGCATATCGACCGGGACTAGCGGTCAAGAGACCCAGTACTTC. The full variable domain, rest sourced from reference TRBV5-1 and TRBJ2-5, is KAGVTQTPRYLIKTRGQQVTLSCSPISGHRSVSWYQQTPGQGLQFLFEYFSETQRNKGNFPGRFSGRQFSNSRSEMNVSTLELGDSALYLCASSISTGTSGQETQYFGPGTRLLVL.

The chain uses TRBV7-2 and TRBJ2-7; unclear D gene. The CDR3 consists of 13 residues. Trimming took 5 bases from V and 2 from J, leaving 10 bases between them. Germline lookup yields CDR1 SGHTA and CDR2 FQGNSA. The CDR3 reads CASSPTPPYEQYF. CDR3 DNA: TGTGCCAGCAGCCCGACCCCGCCCTACGAGCAGTACTTC.

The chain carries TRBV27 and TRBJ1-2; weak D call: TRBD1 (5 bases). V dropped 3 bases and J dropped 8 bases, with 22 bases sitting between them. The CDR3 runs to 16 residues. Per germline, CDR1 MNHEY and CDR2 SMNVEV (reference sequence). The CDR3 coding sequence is TGTGCCAGCAGTTTTGACCCTCGGGGGGGTCCTGGGGGCTACACCTTC. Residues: CASSFDPRGGPGGYTF.

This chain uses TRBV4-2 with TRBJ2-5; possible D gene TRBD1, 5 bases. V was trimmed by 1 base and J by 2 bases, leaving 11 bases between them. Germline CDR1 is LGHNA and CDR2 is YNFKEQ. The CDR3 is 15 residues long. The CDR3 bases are TGTGCCAGCAGCCAAGGGACATTGGTACAAGAGACCCAGTACTTC. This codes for CASSQGTLVQETQYF.

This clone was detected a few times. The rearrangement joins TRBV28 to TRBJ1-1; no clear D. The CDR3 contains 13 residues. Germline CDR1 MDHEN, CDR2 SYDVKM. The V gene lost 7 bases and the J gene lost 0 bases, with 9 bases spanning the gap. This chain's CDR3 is CASTPHMNTEAFF. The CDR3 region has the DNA TGTGCCAGCACCCCCCATATGAACACTGAAGCTTTCTTT. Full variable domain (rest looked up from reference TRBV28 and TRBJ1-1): DVKVTQSSRYLVKRTGEKVFLECVQDMDHENMFWYRQDPGLGLRLIYFSYDVKMKEKGDIPEGYSVSREKKERFSLILESASTNQTSMYLCASTPHMNTEAFFGQGTRLTVV.

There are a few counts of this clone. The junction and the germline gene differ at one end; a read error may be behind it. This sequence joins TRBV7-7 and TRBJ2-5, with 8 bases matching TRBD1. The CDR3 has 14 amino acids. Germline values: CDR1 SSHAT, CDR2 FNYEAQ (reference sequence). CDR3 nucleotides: TGTGCTAGCAGCTCAGGACAGGGCCAAGAGACCCAGTACTTC. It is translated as CASSSGQGQETQYF.

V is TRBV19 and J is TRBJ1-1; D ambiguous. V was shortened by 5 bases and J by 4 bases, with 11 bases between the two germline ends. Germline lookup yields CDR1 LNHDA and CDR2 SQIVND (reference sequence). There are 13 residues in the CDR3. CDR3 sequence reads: CASSETRATEAFF. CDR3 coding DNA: TGTGCCAGTAGTGAGACCCGAGCCACTGAAGCTTTCTTT. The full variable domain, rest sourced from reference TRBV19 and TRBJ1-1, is DGGITQSPKYLFRKEGQNVTLSCEQNLNHDAMYWYRQDPGQGLRLIYYSQIVNDFQKGDIAEGYSVSREKKESFPLTVTSAQKNPTAFYLCASSETRATEAFFGQGTRLTVV.

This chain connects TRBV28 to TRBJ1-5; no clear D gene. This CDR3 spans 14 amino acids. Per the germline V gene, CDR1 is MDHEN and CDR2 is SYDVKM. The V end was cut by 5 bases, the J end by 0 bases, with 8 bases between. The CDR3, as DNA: TGTGCCAGCAGTCCCATAAATAGCAATCAGCCCCAGCATTTT. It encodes CASSPINSNQPQHF. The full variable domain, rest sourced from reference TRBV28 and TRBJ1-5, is DVKVTQSSRYLVKRTGEKVFLECVQDMDHENMFWYRQDPGLGLRLIYFSYDVKMKEKGDIPEGYSVSREKKERFSLILESASTNQTSMYLCASSPINSNQPQHFGDGTRLSIL.

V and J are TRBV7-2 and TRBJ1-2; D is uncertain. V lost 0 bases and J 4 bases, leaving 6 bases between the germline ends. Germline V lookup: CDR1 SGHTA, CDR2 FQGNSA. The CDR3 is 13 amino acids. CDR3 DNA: TGTGCCAGCAGCTTAGCGGGGAGCTATGGCTACACCTTC. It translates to CASSLAGSYGYTF.

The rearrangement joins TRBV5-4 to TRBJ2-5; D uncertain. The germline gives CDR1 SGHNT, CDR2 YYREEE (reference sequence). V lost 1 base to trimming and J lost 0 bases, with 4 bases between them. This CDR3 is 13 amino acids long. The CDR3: CASSLPDQETQYF. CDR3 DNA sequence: TGTGCCAGCAGCTTGCCCGACCAAGAGACCCAGTACTTC.

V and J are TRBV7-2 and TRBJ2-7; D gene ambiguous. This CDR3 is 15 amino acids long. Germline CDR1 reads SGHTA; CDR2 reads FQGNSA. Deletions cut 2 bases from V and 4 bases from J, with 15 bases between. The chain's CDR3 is CASSLYWGTQYEQYF. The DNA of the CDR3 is TGTGCCAGCAGCTTATACTGGGGAACCCAATACGAGCAGTACTTC.

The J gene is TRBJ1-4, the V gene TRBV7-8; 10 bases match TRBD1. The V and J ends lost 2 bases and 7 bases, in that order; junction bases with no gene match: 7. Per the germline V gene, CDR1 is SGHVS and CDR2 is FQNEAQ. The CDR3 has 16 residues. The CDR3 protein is CASSLLRGTGAEKLFF. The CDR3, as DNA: TGTGCCAGCAGCTTACTTCGTGGGACAGGGGCTGAAAAACTGTTTTTT.

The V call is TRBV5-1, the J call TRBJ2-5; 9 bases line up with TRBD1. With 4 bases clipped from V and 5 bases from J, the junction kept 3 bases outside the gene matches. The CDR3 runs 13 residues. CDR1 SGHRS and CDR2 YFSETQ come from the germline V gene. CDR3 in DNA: TGCGCCAGCAGCGTTGGGACAGGGGAGACCCAGTACTTC. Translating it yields CASSVGTGETQYF.

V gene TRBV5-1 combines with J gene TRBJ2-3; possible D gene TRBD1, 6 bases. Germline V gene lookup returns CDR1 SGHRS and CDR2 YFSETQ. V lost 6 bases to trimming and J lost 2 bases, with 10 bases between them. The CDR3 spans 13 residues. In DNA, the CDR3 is TGCGCCAGCACCTCAGGGGTCACAGATACGCAGTATTTT. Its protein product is CASTSGVTDTQYF.

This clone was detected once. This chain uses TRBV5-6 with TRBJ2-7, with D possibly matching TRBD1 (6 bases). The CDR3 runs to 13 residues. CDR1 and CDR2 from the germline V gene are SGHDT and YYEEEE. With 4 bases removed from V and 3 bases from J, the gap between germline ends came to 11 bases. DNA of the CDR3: TGTGCCAGCAGCCCCGGACAGAACTACGAGCAGTACTTC. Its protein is CASSPGQNYEQYF.

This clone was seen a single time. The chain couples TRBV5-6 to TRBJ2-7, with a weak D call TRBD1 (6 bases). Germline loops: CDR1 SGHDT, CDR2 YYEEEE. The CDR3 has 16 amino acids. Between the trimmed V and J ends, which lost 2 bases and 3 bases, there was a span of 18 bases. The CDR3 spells CASSLTGTPTVYEQYF. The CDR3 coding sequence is TGTGCCAGCAGCTTAACTGGGACACCGACAGTCTACGAGCAGTACTTC.

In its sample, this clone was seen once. CDR3 nucleotide sequence: TGTGCCAGCAGCCAGACAGGGACCTACATATATTTT. It encodes CASSQTGTYIYF. The chain is built from TRBV14 and TRBJ1-3, with 7 positions matching TRBD1. This CDR3 is 12 amino acids long. Trimming took 3 bases from V and 12 from J; bases not matched to a gene: 5. The germline CDR1 and CDR2 sequences are SGHDN and FVKESK.

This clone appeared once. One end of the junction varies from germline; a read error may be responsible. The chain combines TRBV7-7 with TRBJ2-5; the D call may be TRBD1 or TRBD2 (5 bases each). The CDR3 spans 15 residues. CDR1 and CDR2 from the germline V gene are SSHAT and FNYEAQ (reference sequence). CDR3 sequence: CASSVGASGQETQYF. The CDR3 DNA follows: TGTGCTAGCAGCGTCGGGGCCAGCGGCCAAGAGACCCAGTACTTC.